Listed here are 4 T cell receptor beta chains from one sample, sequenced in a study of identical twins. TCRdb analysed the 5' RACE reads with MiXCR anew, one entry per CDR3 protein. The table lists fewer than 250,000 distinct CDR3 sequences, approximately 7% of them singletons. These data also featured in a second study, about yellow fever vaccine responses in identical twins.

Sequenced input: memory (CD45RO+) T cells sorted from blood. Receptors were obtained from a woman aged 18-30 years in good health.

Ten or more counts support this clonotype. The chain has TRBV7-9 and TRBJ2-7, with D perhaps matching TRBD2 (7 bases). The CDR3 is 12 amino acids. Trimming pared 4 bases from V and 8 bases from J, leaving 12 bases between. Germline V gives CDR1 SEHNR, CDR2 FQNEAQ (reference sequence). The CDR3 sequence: CASSSGRGKQYV. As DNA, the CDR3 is TGTGCCAGCAGCTCAGGGAGGGGGAAGCAGTACGTC.

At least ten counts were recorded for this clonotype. CDR3 nucleotides: TGCGCCAGCAGCTTGGCAGGGGCGAAGACTGAAGCTTTCTTT. This sequence encodes CASSLAGAKTEAFF. The J gene is TRBJ1-1, the V gene TRBV5-1; D perhaps matches TRBD1 (6 bases). V dropped 0 bases and J dropped 5 bases, with 11 bases sitting between them. From germline, CDR1 is SGHRS and CDR2 YFSETQ. The CDR3 is 14 amino acids.

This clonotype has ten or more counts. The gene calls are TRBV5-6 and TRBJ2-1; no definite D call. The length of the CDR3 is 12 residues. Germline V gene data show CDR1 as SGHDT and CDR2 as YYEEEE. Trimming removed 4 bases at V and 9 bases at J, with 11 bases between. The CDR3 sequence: CASSPSTPEQFF. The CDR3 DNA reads TGTGCCAGCAGCCCTTCGACGCCTGAGCAGTTCTTC. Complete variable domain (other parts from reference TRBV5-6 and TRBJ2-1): DAGVTQSPTHLIKTRGQQVTLRCSPKSGHDTVSWYQQALGQGPQFIFQYYEEEERQRGNFPDRFSGHQFPNYSSELNVNALLLGDSALYLCASSPSTPEQFFGPGTRLTVL.

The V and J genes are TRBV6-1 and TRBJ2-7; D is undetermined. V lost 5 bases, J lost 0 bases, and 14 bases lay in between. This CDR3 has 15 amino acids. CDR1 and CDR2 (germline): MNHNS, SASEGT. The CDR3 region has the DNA TGTGCCAGCAGTCTGACGGATGTCAGCTCCTACGAGCAGTACGTC. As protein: CASSLTDVSSYEQYV.